This T cell receptor (beta chain) derives from a study of blood T cell repertoires in COVID-19. Study at large: Collection of acute and convalescent COVID-19 samples took place in the United States, Italy and Spain.

This CDR3 is 14 amino acids long. V was cut by 2 bases and J by 1 base, with 8 bases left in between. CDR1 and CDR2 from the germline V gene are LGHNA and YSLEER. Libraries were prepared by immunoSEQ multiplex PCR; TCRdb keeps only in-frame clonotypes and omits some of them. There are around 77,000 clones in the sample; 90% occur only once, and 15% to 20% lies in the top ten. This chain uses TRBV4-3 with TRBJ1-1, with a tentative D call TRBD1 (5 bases). The specimen was peripheral blood. This TCR derives from an elderly woman with active or convalescent COVID-19. The DNA of the CDR3 is TGCGCCAGCAGCCAAACTACAGGGAACACTGAAGCTTTCTTT. Translation gives CASSQTTGNTEAFF.